These 9 T cell receptor beta chains were all obtained from the same sample, sequenced in a study of T cell repertoires in cytomegalovirus infection. TCRdb re-derived calls from the reads in MiXCR, one entry per CDR3 protein. Here the sample spans around 240,000 distinct CDR3 sequences, roughly 20% being singletons. Sequenced input: CD8+ T cells from PBMCs. These receptors were obtained from a human donor in good health (CMV status not recorded). Some clones in this sample may be carry-over from other donors' samples.

This clonotype was counted a few times. The chain is built from TRBV14 and TRBJ2-4, with 9 positions matching TRBD2. Germline CDR1 is SGHDN and CDR2 is FVKESK. The CDR3 covers 22 residues. The V segment lost 2 bases and the J segment 0 bases; nucleotides outside the gene matches: 20. CDR3 in amino acids: CASSQTSRPRLADTLAKNIQYF. The CDR3 nucleotides read TGTGCCAGCAGCCAAACCTCCCGCCCGCGACTAGCGGATACCCTAGCCAAAAACATTCAGTACTTC. Full variable domain (missing parts from reference TRBV14 and TRBJ2-4): EAGVTQFPSHSVIEKGQTVTLRCDPISGHDNLYWYRRVMGKEIKFLLHFVKESKQDESGMPNNRFLAERTGGTYSTLKVQPAELEDSGVYFCASSQTSRPRLADTLAKNIQYFGAGTRLSVL.

This clonotype was observed many times. This chain uses TRBV11-1 with TRBJ2-1; no definite D call. This CDR3 has 13 amino acids. Germline-derived CDR1 and CDR2 are SGHAT and FQDESV (reference sequence). Trimming left V 5 bases short and J 4 bases short, with 9 bases between. CDR3 bases: TGTGCCAGCAGCACCTCAGGATACAATGAGCAGTTCTTC. Residues: CASSTSGYNEQFF.

At least ten counts were recorded for this clonotype. The gene calls are TRBV7-9 and TRBJ2-3; possibly TRBD1 for D (6 bases). The germline V gene encodes CDR1 SEHNR and CDR2 FQNEAQ (reference sequence). The CDR3 has 16 amino acids. V dropped 6 bases and J dropped 4 bases, with 20 bases sitting between them. As DNA, the CDR3 is TGTGCCAGCAGTCCCATCGGACAGCCTTTAGCAGATACGCAGTATTTT. It encodes CASSPIGQPLADTQYF.

This clonotype was picked up a small number of times. V gene TRBV7-9 combines with J gene TRBJ1-5, with unresolved D. The V end was cut by 2 bases, the J end by 7 bases, with 18 bases between. The length of the CDR3 is 16 residues. CDR1 is SEHNR and CDR2 is FQNEAQ in the germline V gene (reference sequence). The CDR3 reads CASSLSSDPSGQPQHF. For the CDR3, the DNA is TGTGCCAGCAGCTTATCTTCGGACCCTTCGGGGCAGCCCCAGCATTTT.

This clonotype was detected a few times. J is TRBJ2-1 and V is TRBV20-1, with TRBD2 matching over 10 bases. Germline values: CDR1 DFQATT, CDR2 SNEGSKA (reference sequence). V lost 0 bases and J lost 12; bases outside the gene matches: 8. The CDR3 sequence is 14 residues long. The CDR3 DNA is TGCAGTGCTAGAGATGGTGGCTTAGCGGGGGGGCAGTTCTTC. Translation gives CSARDGGLAGGQFF.

V usage is TRBV7-9 and J usage is TRBJ2-1, with 10 bases matching TRBD2. The CDR3 extends over 16 amino acids. V shed 4 bases and J 4 bases; nucleotides not matched to a gene: 7. Germline assignment: CDR1 SEHNR and CDR2 FQNEAQ (reference sequence). CDR3 DNA sequence: TGTGCCAGCAGCTCCGAACTAGCGGGGATTTACAATGAGCAGTTCTTC. It codes for CASSSELAGIYNEQFF.

This clonotype was seen many times. This chain connects TRBV29-1 to TRBJ1-2; D unresolved. Germline assignment: CDR1 SQVTM and CDR2 ANQGSEA. The CDR3 runs 14 residues. V lost 6 bases and J 0 bases, leaving 14 bases between the germline ends. CDR3 nucleotides: TGCAGCGTCATCCGGTCCTTAACTAACTATGGCTACACCTTC. Its translation: CSVIRSLTNYGYTF.

The CDR3 loop is CASSPGTRENGYTF. In DNA, the CDR3 is TGTGCCAGCAGCCCTGGGACCAGGGAGAACGGCTACACCTTC. The chain links TRBV7-9 to TRBJ1-2; tentatively, D is TRBD1 (5 bases). Trimming shortened V by 5 bases and J by 8 bases, and 18 bases separated the two germline ends. The germline CDR1 and CDR2 sequences are SEHNR and FQNEAQ (reference sequence). The CDR3 extends over 14 amino acids.

The sample holds many counts of this clonotype. The chain's CDR3 is CASSFVQGSPTGELFF. In nucleotides, the CDR3 is TGTGCCAGCAGTTTTGTACAGGGATCTCCCACCGGGGAGCTGTTTTTT. The chain employs TRBV12-3 or TRBV12-4 and TRBJ2-2; weak D call: TRBD1 (6 bases). V dropped 3 bases and J dropped 4 bases, with 15 bases sitting between them. The CDR3 has 16 amino acids.